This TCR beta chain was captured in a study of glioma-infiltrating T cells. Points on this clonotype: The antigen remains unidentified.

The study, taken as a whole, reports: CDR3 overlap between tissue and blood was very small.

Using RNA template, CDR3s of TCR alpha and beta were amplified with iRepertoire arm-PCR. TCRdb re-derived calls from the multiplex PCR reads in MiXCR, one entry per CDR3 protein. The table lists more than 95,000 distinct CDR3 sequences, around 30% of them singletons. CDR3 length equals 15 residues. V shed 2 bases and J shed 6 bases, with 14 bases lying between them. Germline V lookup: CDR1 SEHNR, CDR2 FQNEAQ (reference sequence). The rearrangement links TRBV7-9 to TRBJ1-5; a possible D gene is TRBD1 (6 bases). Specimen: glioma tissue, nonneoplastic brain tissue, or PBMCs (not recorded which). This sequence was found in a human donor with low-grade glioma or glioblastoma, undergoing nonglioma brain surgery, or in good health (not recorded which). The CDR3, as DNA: TGTGCCAGCAGCTTATCCGAGGGGGGAGGTCAGCCCCAGCATTTT. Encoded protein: CASSLSEGGGQPQHF.